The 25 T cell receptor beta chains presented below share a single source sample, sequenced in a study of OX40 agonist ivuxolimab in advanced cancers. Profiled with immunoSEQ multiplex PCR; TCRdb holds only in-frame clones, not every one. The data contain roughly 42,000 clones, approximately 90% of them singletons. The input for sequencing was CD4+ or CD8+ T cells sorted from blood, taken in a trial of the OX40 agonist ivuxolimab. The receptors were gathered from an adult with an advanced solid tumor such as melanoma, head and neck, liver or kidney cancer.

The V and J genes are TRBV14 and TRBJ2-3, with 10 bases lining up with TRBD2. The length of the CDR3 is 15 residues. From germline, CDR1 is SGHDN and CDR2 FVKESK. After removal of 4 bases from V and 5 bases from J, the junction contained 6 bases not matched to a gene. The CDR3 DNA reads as TGTGCCAGCAGCCGGGGGGGACTAGCGAGAGATACGCAGTATTTT. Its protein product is CASSRGGLARDTQYF.

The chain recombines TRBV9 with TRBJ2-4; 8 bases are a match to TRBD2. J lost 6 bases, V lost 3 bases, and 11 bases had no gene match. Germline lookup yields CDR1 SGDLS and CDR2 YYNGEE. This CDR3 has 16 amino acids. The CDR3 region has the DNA TGTGCCAGCAGCGAAGCGGGCGGGGGGTTCGGAAACATTCAGTACTTC. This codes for CASSEAGGGFGNIQYF.

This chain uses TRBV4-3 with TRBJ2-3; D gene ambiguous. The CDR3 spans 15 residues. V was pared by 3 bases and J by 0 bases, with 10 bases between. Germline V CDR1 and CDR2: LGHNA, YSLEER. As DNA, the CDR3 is TGCGCCAGCAGCCATGGGGTGTCTAGCACAGATACGCAGTATTTT. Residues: CASSHGVSSTDTQYF.

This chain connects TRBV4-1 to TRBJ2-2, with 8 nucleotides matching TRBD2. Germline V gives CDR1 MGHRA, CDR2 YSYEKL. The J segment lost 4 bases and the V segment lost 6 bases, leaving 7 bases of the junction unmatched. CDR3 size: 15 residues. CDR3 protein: CASRAGTSPTGELFF. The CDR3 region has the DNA TGCGCCAGCAGGGCCGGGACTAGTCCCACCGGGGAGCTGTTTTTT.

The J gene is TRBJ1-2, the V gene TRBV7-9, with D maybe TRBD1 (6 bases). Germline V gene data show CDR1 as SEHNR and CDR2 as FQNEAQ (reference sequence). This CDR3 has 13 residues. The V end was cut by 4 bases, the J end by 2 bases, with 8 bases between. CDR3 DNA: TGTGCCAGCAGCTACGGACAGAACTATGGCTACACCTTC. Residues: CASSYGQNYGYTF.

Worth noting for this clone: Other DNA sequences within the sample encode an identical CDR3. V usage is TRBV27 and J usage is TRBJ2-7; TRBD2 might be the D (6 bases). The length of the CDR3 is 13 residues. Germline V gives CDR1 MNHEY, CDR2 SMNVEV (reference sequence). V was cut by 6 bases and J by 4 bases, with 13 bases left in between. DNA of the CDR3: TGTGCCAGCAGCTTGAATGGGGGGTACGAGCAGTACTTC. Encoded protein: CASSLNGGYEQYF.

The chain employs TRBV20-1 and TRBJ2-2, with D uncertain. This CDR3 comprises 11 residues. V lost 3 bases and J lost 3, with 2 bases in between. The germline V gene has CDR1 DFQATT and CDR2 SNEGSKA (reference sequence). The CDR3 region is CSARDTGELFF. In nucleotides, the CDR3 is TGCAGTGCTAGGGACACCGGGGAGCTGTTTTTT.

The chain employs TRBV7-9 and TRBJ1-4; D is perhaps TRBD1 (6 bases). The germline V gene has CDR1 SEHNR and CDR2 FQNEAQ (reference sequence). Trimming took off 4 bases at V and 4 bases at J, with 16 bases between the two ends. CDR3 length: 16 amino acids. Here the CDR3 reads CASSSSQGLFNEKLFF. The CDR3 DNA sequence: TGTGCCAGCAGCTCATCCCAGGGGCTTTTTAATGAAAAACTGTTTTTT.

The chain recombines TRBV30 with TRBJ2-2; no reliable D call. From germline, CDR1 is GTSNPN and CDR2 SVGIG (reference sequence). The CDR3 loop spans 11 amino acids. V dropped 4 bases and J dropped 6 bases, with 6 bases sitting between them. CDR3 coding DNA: TGTGCCTGGAATGGGGCCGGGGAGCTGTTTTTT. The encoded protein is CAWNGAGELFF.

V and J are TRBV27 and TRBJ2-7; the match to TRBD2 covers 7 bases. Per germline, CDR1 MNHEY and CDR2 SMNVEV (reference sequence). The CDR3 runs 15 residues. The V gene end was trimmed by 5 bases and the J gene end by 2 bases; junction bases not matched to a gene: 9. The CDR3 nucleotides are TGTGCCAGCAGTCCCCCACTAGCGCACGCCTACGAGCAGTACTTC. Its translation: CASSPPLAHAYEQYF.

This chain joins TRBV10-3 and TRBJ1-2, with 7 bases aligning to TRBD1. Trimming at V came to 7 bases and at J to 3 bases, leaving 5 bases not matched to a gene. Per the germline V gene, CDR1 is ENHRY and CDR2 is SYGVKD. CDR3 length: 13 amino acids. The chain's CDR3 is CAIMRTGDYGYTF. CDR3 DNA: TGTGCCATCATGAGGACAGGAGACTATGGCTACACCTTC.

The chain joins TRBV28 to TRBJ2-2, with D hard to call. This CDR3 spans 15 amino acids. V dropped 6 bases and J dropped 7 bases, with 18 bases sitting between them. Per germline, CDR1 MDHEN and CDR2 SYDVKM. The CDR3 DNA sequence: TGTGCCAGCAGATTAGACGTGGGGTCTGTCGGGGAGCTGTTTTTT. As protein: CASRLDVGSVGELFF. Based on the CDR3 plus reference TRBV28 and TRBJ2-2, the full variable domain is DVKVTQSSRYLVKRTGEKVFLECVQDMDHENMFWYRQDPGLGLRLIYFSYDVKMKEKGDIPEGYSVSREKKERFSLILESASTNQTSMYLCASRLDVGSVGELFFGEGSRLTVL.

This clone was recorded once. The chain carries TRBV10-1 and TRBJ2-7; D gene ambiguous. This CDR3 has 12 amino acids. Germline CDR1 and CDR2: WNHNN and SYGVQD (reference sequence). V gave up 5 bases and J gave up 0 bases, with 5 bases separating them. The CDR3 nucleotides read TGCGCCAGCAGTCGGAGCTCCTACGAGCAGTACTTC. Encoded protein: CASSRSSYEQYF.

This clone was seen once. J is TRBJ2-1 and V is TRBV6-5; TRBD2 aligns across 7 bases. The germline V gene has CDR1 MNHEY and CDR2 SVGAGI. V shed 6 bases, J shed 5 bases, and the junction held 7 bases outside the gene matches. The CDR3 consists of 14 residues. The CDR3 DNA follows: TGTGCCAGCAGACCGGGACTAACAAACAATGAGCAGTTCTTC. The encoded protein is CASRPGLTNNEQFF.

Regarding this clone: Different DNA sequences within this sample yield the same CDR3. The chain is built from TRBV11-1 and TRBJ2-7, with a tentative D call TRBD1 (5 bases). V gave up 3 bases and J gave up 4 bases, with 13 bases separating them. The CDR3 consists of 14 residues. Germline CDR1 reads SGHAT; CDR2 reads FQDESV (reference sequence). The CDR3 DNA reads TGTGCCAGCAGCTTCTCCCAGGGCTCGTACGAGCAGTACTTC. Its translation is CASSFSQGSYEQYF.

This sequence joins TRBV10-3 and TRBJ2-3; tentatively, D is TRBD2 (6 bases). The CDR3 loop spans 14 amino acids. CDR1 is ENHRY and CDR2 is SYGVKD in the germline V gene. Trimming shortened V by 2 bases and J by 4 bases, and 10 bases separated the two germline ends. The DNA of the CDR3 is TGTGCCATCAGTGAGCACCGGGGGTCAGATACGCAGTATTTT. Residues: CAISEHRGSDTQYF.

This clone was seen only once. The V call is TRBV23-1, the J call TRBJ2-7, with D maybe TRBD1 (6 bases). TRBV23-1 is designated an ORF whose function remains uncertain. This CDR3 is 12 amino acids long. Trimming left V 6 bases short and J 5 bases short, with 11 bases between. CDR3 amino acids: CASSTGYDEQYF. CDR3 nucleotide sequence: TGCGCCAGCAGCACAGGGTACGACGAGCAGTACTTC.

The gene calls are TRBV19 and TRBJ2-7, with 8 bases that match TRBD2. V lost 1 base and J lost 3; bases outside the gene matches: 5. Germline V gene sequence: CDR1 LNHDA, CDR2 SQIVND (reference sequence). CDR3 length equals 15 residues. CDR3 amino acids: CASSIGIAGNYEQYF. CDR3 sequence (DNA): TGTGCCAGTAGTATAGGAATAGCGGGGAACTACGAGCAGTACTTC.

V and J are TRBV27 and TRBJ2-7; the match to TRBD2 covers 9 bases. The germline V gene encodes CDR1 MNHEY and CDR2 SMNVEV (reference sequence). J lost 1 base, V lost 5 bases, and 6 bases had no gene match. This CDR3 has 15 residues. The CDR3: CASSPEREASYEQYF. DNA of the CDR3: TGTGCCAGCAGTCCGGAGCGGGAGGCATCCTACGAGCAGTACTTC.

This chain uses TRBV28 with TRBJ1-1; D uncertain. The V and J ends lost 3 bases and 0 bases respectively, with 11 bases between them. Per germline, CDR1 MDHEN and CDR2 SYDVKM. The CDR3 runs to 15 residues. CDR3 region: CASSFPPALNTEAFF. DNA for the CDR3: TGTGCCAGCAGTTTCCCCCCGGCCTTGAACACTGAAGCTTTCTTT. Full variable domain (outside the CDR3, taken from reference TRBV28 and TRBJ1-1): DVKVTQSSRYLVKRTGEKVFLECVQDMDHENMFWYRQDPGLGLRLIYFSYDVKMKEKGDIPEGYSVSREKKERFSLILESASTNQTSMYLCASSFPPALNTEAFFGQGTRLTVV.

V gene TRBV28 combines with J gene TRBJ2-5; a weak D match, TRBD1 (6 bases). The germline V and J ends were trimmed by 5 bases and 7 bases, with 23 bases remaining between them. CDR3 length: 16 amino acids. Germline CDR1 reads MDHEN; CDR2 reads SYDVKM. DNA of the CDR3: TGTGCCAGCAGTACCCGCACTCCTGACAGGCGCGGGACCCAGTACTTC. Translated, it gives CASSTRTPDRRGTQYF.

CDR3: CATSRDLYQPQHF. CDR3 in DNA: TGTGCCACCAGCAGAGATCTGTATCAGCCCCAGCATTTT. The J gene is TRBJ1-5, the V gene TRBV15; no definite D call. V was clipped by 0 bases and J by 5 bases, with 5 bases between them. The CDR3 runs to 13 residues. In germline, CDR1 is LNHNV, CDR2 YYDKDF (reference sequence).

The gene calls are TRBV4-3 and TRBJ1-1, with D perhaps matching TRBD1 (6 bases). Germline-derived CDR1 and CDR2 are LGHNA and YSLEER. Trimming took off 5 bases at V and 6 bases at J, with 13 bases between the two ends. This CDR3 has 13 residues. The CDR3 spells CASSLAEGAEAFF. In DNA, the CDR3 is TGCGCCAGCAGCTTGGCGGAGGGGGCTGAAGCTTTCTTT.

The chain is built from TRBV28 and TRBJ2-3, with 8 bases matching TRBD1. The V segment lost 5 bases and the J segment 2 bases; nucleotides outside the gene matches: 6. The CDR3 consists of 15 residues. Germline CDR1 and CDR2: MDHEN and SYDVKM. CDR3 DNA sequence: TGTGCCAGCAGTGCTACAGGGGGGCTCACAGATACGCAGTATTTT. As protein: CASSATGGLTDTQYF.

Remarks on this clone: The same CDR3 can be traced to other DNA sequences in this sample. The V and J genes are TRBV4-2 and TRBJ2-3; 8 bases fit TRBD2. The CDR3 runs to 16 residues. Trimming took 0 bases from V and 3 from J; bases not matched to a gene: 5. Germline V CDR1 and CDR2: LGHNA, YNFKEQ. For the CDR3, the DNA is TGTGCCAGCAGCCAAGATAGGGGACTAGTAACAGATACGCAGTATTTT. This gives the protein CASSQDRGLVTDTQYF.